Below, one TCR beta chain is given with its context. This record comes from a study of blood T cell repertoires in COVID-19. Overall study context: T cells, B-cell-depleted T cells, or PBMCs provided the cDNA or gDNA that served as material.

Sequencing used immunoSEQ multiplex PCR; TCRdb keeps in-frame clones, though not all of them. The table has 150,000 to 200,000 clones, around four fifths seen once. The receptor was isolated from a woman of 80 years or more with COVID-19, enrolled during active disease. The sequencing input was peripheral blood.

The CDR3 loop is CASTRTGRQRANVLTF. Here the CDR3 DNA reads TGTGCCAGTACGAGGACAGGGAGACAGCGGGCCAACGTCCTGACTTTC. The chain employs TRBV19 and TRBJ2-6; 8 nucleotides agree with TRBD1. This CDR3 has 16 amino acids. The V segment lost 7 bases and the J segment 5 bases; nucleotides outside the gene matches: 10. The V gene's germline CDR1 is LNHDA and CDR2 SQIVND (reference sequence). Drawing the rest from reference TRBV19 and TRBJ2-6, the complete variable domain is DGGITQSPKYLFRKEGQNVTLSCEQNLNHDAMYWYRQDPGQGLRLIYYSQIVNDFQKGDIAEGYSVSREKKESFPLTVTSAQKNPTAFYLCASTRTGRQRANVLTFGAGSRLTVL.